The clone carrying this TCR beta chain has just one count. The data originate from a study of blood T cell repertoires in COVID-19. Turning to the study itself: COVID-19 samples collected from the United States, Italy and Spain covered acute and convalescent phases. Sources were T cells, B-cell-depleted T cells, or PBMCs; the material itself was cDNA or gDNA.

Germline CDR1 and CDR2: GTSNPN and SVGIG (reference sequence). CDR3 size: 11 residues. Trimming left V 3 bases short and J 8 bases short, with 7 bases between. In the authors' methods: Estimation of nucleated cell counts relied on the amplification of reference gene primers. The method was immunoSEQ multiplex PCR; TCRdb's version includes in-frame clones alone and lacks a portion of them. D and trimming were read from the DNA, whereas the V and J calls and clone size are those reported in that table. The repertoire holds about 280,000 clones, with 85% to 90% as singletons. Specimen: peripheral blood. This receptor was identified in a human donor in a cohort sampled during active COVID-19. This sequence joins TRBV30 and TRBJ2-2; D is undetermined. Written as DNA, the CDR3 is TGTGCCTGGAGGCTAGAAGGGGAGCTGTTTTTT. Protein sequence: CAWRLEGELFF.